The 26 T cell receptor beta chains in this list originate from one sample, sequenced in a study of T cell responses to AZD1222 COVID-19 vaccine. Generated by immunoSEQ multiplex PCR, the TCRdb table keeps only in-frame clones and is missing some. The sample yields more than 100,000 clones, roughly 87% seen once. The sample was peripheral blood, taken 28 days after the second AZD1222 dose. These receptors all stem from an adult who received the AZD1222 COVID-19 vaccine.

This chain connects TRBV27 to TRBJ2-7; perhaps D is TRBD1 or TRBD2 (5 bases each). Germline CDR1 reads MNHEY; CDR2 reads SMNVEV (reference sequence). The CDR3 spans 16 residues. V lost 1 base and J lost 6, with 19 bases in between. CDR3 sequence (DNA): TGTGCCAGCAGTTTATATAGAGGGGTTGGTCATAGCGAGCAGTACTTC. This encodes CASSLYRGVGHSEQYF.

The chain has TRBV28 and TRBJ2-2; weak D call: TRBD2 (7 bases). The V end lost 11 bases, the J end lost 5 bases, and 12 bases lay between the germline ends. The CDR3 has 12 residues. Germline lookup yields CDR1 MDHEN and CDR2 SYDVKM. The CDR3 here is CALQGGTGELFF. The DNA of the CDR3 is TGTGCCCTACAGGGAGGGACCGGGGAGCTGTTTTTT.

This chain connects TRBV5-6 to TRBJ2-3; D remains ambiguous. The germline CDR1 and CDR2 sequences are SGHDT and YYEEEE. Trimming took 6 bases from V and 3 from J, leaving 14 bases between them. This CDR3 comprises 14 residues. The chain's CDR3 is CASILGSGTDTQYF. The CDR3 DNA is TGTGCCAGCATCCTGGGTAGTGGAACAGATACGCAGTATTTT.

The CDR3 here is CASSQTSGGGETQYF. The DNA of the CDR3 is TGTGCCAGCAGTCAGACTAGCGGGGGGGGTGAGACCCAGTACTTC. The chain couples TRBV6-2 or TRBV6-3 to TRBJ2-5; 14 nucleotides match TRBD2. The CDR3 runs 15 residues. V gave up 5 bases and J gave up 5 bases; unmatched junction bases: 4. CDR1 and CDR2 (germline): MNHEY, SVGEGT.

This chain uses TRBV18 with TRBJ2-1; the D is unclear. This CDR3 region has 14 residues. Trimming left V 2 bases short and J 8 bases short, with 13 bases between. Germline lookup yields CDR1 KGHSH and CDR2 LQKENI. CDR3 region: CASSPEVYRDEQFF. The CDR3 DNA is TGTGCCAGCTCACCAGAAGTCTACCGAGATGAGCAGTTCTTC. Looking up the rest from reference TRBV18 and TRBJ2-1 gives the full variable domain: NAGVMQNPRHLVRRRGQEARLRCSPMKGHSHVYWYRQLPEEGLKFMVYLQKENIIDESGMPKERFSAEFPKEGPSILRIQQVVRGDSAAYFCASSPEVYRDEQFFGPGTRLTVL.

The V call is TRBV6-5, the J call TRBJ1-2; TRBD1 agrees at 8 bases. This CDR3 is 15 amino acids long. With 6 bases clipped from V and 4 bases from J, the junction kept 10 bases outside the gene matches. Looked up from germline, CDR1 is MNHEY and CDR2 is SVGAGI. The CDR3 sequence is CASSDGQGWRYGYTF. The CDR3 nucleotides read TGTGCCAGCAGCGACGGACAGGGTTGGCGCTATGGCTACACCTTC.

V is TRBV2 and J is TRBJ1-2; 8 bases are a match to TRBD1. Trimming removed 6 bases from V and 3 bases from J; junction bases left unmatched: 3. In germline, CDR1 is SNHLY, CDR2 FYNNEI. This CDR3 contains 13 residues. In DNA form, the CDR3 reads TGTGCCAGCAGCCTGACAGGGGACTATGGCTACACCTTC. Its translation is CASSLTGDYGYTF.

The genes are TRBV6-1 and TRBJ1-5, with 8 bases aligning to TRBD1. CDR3 length equals 14 residues. Germline CDR1 and CDR2: MNHNS and SASEGT. Trimming removed 11 bases from V and 6 bases from J; junction bases left unmatched: 12. CDR3 amino acids: CACSGTGSVQPQHF. The CDR3 coding sequence is TGTGCCTGCTCCGGGACAGGAAGCGTTCAGCCCCAGCATTTT.

This chain connects TRBV5-4 to TRBJ2-3; 8 bases fit TRBD1. This CDR3 comprises 11 residues. CDR1 SGHNT and CDR2 YYREEE come from the germline V gene (reference sequence). The ends lost 4 bases at V and 13 bases at J; junction bases unmatched: 5. This CDR3 reads CASSKDRVEYF. The CDR3 DNA reads TGTGCCAGCAGCAAGGACAGGGTTGAGTATTTT.

The V call is TRBV6-5, the J call TRBJ1-2; D call uncertain. The CDR3 totals 14 residues. Germline CDR1 and CDR2: MNHEY and SVGAGI. The V end was cut by 2 bases, the J end by 8 bases, with 15 bases between. The CDR3 sequence is CASSYVWGGSGYTF. The CDR3 DNA is TGTGCCAGCAGTTACGTTTGGGGAGGTAGCGGCTACACCTTC.

The table lists this clone with a few counts. The chain has TRBV19 and TRBJ1-5; no reliable D call. CDR3 length equals 13 residues. CDR1 is LNHDA and CDR2 is SQIVND in the germline V gene (reference sequence). V was clipped by 5 bases and J by 5 bases, with 10 bases between them. For the CDR3, the DNA is TGTGCCAGTAGTCTGCAGGCTGATCAGCCCCAGCATTTT. This codes for CASSLQADQPQHF.

The V and J genes are TRBV4-3 and TRBJ1-2; tentatively, D is TRBD1 (5 bases). Germline CDR1 reads LGHNA; CDR2 reads YSLEER. CDR3 length equals 16 residues. The V end was cut by 0 bases, the J end by 4 bases, with 15 bases between. DNA of the CDR3: TGCGCCAGCAGCCAAGATTCACAGACAGCAATCTATGGCTACACCTTC. Translated, it gives CASSQDSQTAIYGYTF.

The chain links TRBV7-2 to TRBJ2-7; D is unresolved. Germline V lookup: CDR1 SGHTA, CDR2 FQGNSA. This CDR3 spans 14 amino acids. Trimming removed 1 base from V and 3 bases from J, with 10 bases in between. CDR3 DNA: TGTGCCAGCAGCTTAGGGCCAGAGGACTACGAGCAGTACTTC. As protein: CASSLGPEDYEQYF.

J is TRBJ2-3 and V is TRBV5-4, with D perhaps matching TRBD1 (5 bases). V lost 4 bases and J 0 bases, leaving 15 bases between the germline ends. In germline, CDR1 is SGHNT, CDR2 YYREEE (reference sequence). The CDR3 consists of 16 residues. As DNA, the CDR3 is TGTGCCAGCAGCCCCGTACAGGCGGCTAGCACAGATACGCAGTATTTT. It encodes CASSPVQAASTDTQYF.

The chain recombines TRBV28 with TRBJ1-5; D remains ambiguous. The CDR3 has 18 amino acids. Germline CDR1 reads MDHEN; CDR2 reads SYDVKM. The V and J ends lost 3 bases and 0 bases respectively, with 18 bases between them. CDR3 in amino acids: CASSLGADLIYSNQPQHF. The CDR3 bases are TGTGCCAGCAGTTTGGGAGCTGACCTGATTTATAGCAATCAGCCCCAGCATTTT.

V is TRBV28 and J is TRBJ1-1; D perhaps matches TRBD1 (6 bases). Germline V gene data show CDR1 as MDHEN and CDR2 as SYDVKM. V lost 7 bases and J lost 3, with 12 bases in between. CDR3 length: 13 amino acids. In nucleotides, the CDR3 is TGTGCCAGCATTAGGGGGAGGGACACTGAAGCTTTCTTT. This sequence encodes CASIRGRDTEAFF.

This clone was detected only once. This chain links TRBV6-4 with TRBJ1-1, with D tentatively TRBD1 (6 bases). Germline V gene data show CDR1 as MRHNA and CDR2 as SNTAGT. The CDR3 has 13 amino acids. The V end was cut by 2 bases, the J end by 3 bases, with 7 bases between. The CDR3: CASSDRGDTEAFF. The CDR3, as DNA: TGTGCCAGCAGTGACAGGGGGGACACTGAAGCTTTCTTT.

V gene TRBV18 combines with J gene TRBJ2-2; TRBD1 agrees at 11 bases. CDR1 and CDR2 from the germline V gene are KGHSH and LQKENI. CDR3 length equals 15 residues. V was clipped by 2 bases and J by 4 bases; unmatched bases: 0. The DNA of the CDR3 is TGTGCCAGCTCACCAGGGACAGGGGGCACCGGGGAGCTGTTTTTT. Encoded protein: CASSPGTGGTGELFF.

The rearrangement links TRBV5-8 to TRBJ2-5; 7 nucleotides align to TRBD1. Germline CDR1 is SGHTS and CDR2 is YDEGEE. The CDR3 covers 16 residues. J was trimmed by 2 bases and V by 4 bases; bases with no gene match: 11. The CDR3 DNA reads TGTGCCAGCAGCCCTAAAGGGACAGTTAATCAAGAGACCCAGTACTTC. Its translation is CASSPKGTVNQETQYF.

The genes are TRBV7-2 and TRBJ2-5; weak D call: TRBD2 (6 bases). The ends were cut back, 6 bases at V and 0 bases at J, with 11 bases in the middle. Per the germline V gene, CDR1 is SGHTA and CDR2 is FQGNSA. The CDR3 extends over 14 amino acids. The CDR3 sequence is CASRRGVNQETQYF. CDR3 sequence (DNA): TGTGCCAGCAGGCGCGGGGTCAACCAAGAGACCCAGTACTTC.

The chain recombines TRBV28 with TRBJ1-5, with D possibly TRBD1 on 6 matching bases. The CDR3 is 16 residues long. The V and J ends lost 5 bases and 2 bases respectively, with 16 bases between them. Germline V lookup: CDR1 MDHEN, CDR2 SYDVKM. As DNA, the CDR3 is TGTGCCAGCAGTACTCACGGAGGGGGGGGCAATCAGCCCCAGCATTTT. The encoded protein is CASSTHGGGGNQPQHF. The variable domain in full, with the rest retrieved from reference TRBV28 and TRBJ1-5, is DVKVTQSSRYLVKRTGEKVFLECVQDMDHENMFWYRQDPGLGLRLIYFSYDVKMKEKGDIPEGYSVSREKKERFSLILESASTNQTSMYLCASSTHGGGGNQPQHFGDGTRLSIL.

The chain is built from TRBV5-1 and TRBJ1-1; D gene ambiguous. Germline CDR1 is SGHRS and CDR2 is YFSETQ. The V gene lost 2 bases and the J gene lost 5 bases, with 10 bases spanning the gap. CDR3 length equals 13 residues. The CDR3 coding sequence is TGCGCCAGCAGCTTAAGTCCGGGGACTGAAGCTTTCTTT. Amino acids: CASSLSPGTEAFF.

This chain uses TRBV7-2 with TRBJ2-7; D possibly corresponds to TRBD1 (6 bases). The CDR3 consists of 16 residues. The V end was cut by 1 base, the J end by 5 bases, with 18 bases between. Germline V gives CDR1 SGHTA, CDR2 FQGNSA. DNA of the CDR3: TGTGCCAGCAGCTTAGTAAGGGGAACAGGGTACCACGAGCAGTACTTC. This codes for CASSLVRGTGYHEQYF.

The chain links TRBV30 to TRBJ1-5; D is uncertain. Trimming removed 2 bases from V and 9 bases from J, with 14 bases in between. The CDR3 covers 13 residues. In germline, CDR1 is GTSNPN, CDR2 SVGIG (reference sequence). For the CDR3, the DNA is TGTGCCTGGAGTATTTCAGCTCAAGGGCCCCAGCATTTT. It encodes CAWSISAQGPQHF.

This chain connects TRBV11-3 to TRBJ2-3, with D possibly being TRBD2 (7 bases). The CDR3 runs to 14 residues. Germline V gene lookup returns CDR1 SGHNT and CDR2 YENEEA. The ends were cut back, 5 bases at V and 2 bases at J, with 11 bases in the middle. DNA of the CDR3: TGTGCCAGCAGCCCGGGGGGCCACACAGATACGCAGTATTTT. Translation gives CASSPGGHTDTQYF.

This clone has ten or more counts. The same CDR3 is also encoded by other DNA sequences in this sample. The chain carries TRBV4-2 and TRBJ2-3; possible D gene TRBD1, 5 bases. The ends were cut back, 4 bases at V and 0 bases at J, with 11 bases in the middle. CDR3 length: 15 residues. CDR1 is LGHNA and CDR2 is YNFKEQ in the germline V gene. CDR3 coding DNA: TGTGCCAGCAGCCCCCGTGGGGCTAGCACAGATACGCAGTATTTT. This encodes CASSPRGASTDTQYF.